These 31 T cell receptor beta chains were all obtained from the same sample, sequenced in a study of CD8+CD57+ T cells in acquired aplastic anemia. Sequencing involved patients with CD8+CD57+ cell expansion previously shown by flow cytometry. TCR beta VDJ and CDR3 profiling used genomic DNA as template. A single record per CDR3 protein comes from TCRdb applying MiXCR to the reads. Found here are around 180,000 distinct CDR3 sequences, approximately 48% of them singletons; the top ten hold about 1.7%. Sequenced sample: sorted CD4+, CD8+, or CD8+CD57+ T cells (not recorded which) from PBMCs. Source of these receptors: a human donor with aplastic anemia.

The V gene is TRBV5-1, the J gene TRBJ2-5; TRBD1 matches 8 bases. The J segment lost 5 bases and the V segment lost 4 bases, leaving 10 bases of the junction unmatched. Germline V CDR1 and CDR2: SGHRS, YFSETQ. The CDR3 covers 15 residues. The CDR3 region has the DNA TGCGCCAGCAGCCGGGACAGGCTCGAAGGGGAGACCCAGTACTTC. Amino acid sequence: CASSRDRLEGETQYF.

There are a few counts of this clonotype. V and J are TRBV7-3 and TRBJ2-3; D might be TRBD1 (5 bases). Trimming took off 4 bases at V and 2 bases at J, with 10 bases between the two ends. The germline V gene has CDR1 SGHTA and CDR2 FQGTGA. The CDR3 covers 14 residues. CDR3 bases: TGTGCCAGCAGCTCGCCGGACACCACAGATACGCAGTATTTT. Protein sequence: CASSSPDTTDTQYF.

This clonotype came up many times. The V gene is TRBV10-2, the J gene TRBJ2-5; 16 bases map to TRBD2. Unmatched junction bases numbered 9, after V lost 4 bases and J lost 4 bases. CDR1 and CDR2 (germline): WSHSY, SAAADI. This CDR3 region has 18 residues. CDR3 DNA: TGCGCCAGCAGTGGAATGGGACTAGCGGGAGGGTGGGGAGAGACCCAGTACTTC. This translates into CASSGMGLAGGWGETQYF.

A word on this clonotype: Possible read error: a much larger clone is one base away. The chain uses TRBV4-1 and TRBJ2-2; D may be TRBD2 (5 bases). CDR3 length equals 15 residues. The germline CDR1 and CDR2 sequences are MGHRA and YSYEKL. The CDR3 here is CASSQGSANTGEPFF. CDR3 nucleotides: TGCGCCAGCAGCCAAGGGAGCGCGAACACCGGGGAGCCGTTTTTT.

The chain recombines TRBV3-1 with TRBJ1-2; possibly TRBD1 for D (5 bases). CDR3 size: 17 residues. Trimming pared 4 bases from V and 2 bases from J, leaving 20 bases between. Germline lookup yields CDR1 LGHDT and CDR2 YNNKEL (reference sequence). Here the CDR3 DNA reads TGTGCCAGCAGCCCACCTTATGGGGACCGCTGGAACTATGGCTACACCTTC. Protein: CASSPPYGDRWNYGYTF.

For this clonotype: Given a much more abundant clone one base away, this may be a read error. The chain links TRBV5-1 to TRBJ2-7; D is tentatively TRBD1 or TRBD2 (6 bases each). Trimming shortened V by 6 bases and J by 4 bases, and 14 bases separated the two germline ends. The V gene's germline CDR1 is SGHRS and CDR2 YFSETQ. There are 13 residues in the CDR3. The CDR3 DNA sequence: TGCGCCAGCACCCTGGGGGGCTTGTACGAGCAGTACTTC. Protein sequence: CASTLGGLYEQYF.

With regard to this clonotype: A much more abundant neighbour one base away suggests this may be a read error. The chain couples TRBV5-4 to TRBJ1-2; a possible D gene is TRBD1 (5 bases). The CDR3 is 13 residues long. Germline CDR1 reads SGHNT; CDR2 reads YYREEE (reference sequence). The V end was cut by 8 bases, the J end by 10 bases, with 21 bases between. The DNA for the CDR3 is TGTGCCAGTACTTGGGGGAGGGAGGAAGACTACACCTTC. Amino acid sequence: CASTWGREEDYTF.

Remarks on this clonotype: No conserved phenylalanine or tryptophan is present at the end of the CDR3, so a read error is the likely explanation. The gene calls are TRBV29-1 and TRBJ1-1; D unresolved. CDR3 length: 12 residues. The germline V gene has CDR1 SQVTM and CDR2 ANQGSEA. V was clipped by 4 bases and J by 3 bases, with 9 bases between them. The CDR3 coding sequence is TGCAGCGTTGGTCATGAACACACTGAAGCTTTCCTT. It codes for CSVGHEHTEAFL.

This chain joins TRBV10-3 and TRBJ1-1; 9 nucleotides agree with TRBD1. This CDR3 comprises 15 residues. The germline V gene encodes CDR1 ENHRY and CDR2 SYGVKD. With V trimmed by 3 bases and J by 4 bases, 6 bases remained unmatched. As DNA, the CDR3 is TGTGCCATCAGTGAACCCGACAGGGGGGGCACTGAAGCTTTCTTT. Its protein product is CAISEPDRGGTEAFF.

With respect to this clonotype: A read error may explain this, as a much larger clone is one base away. The chain has TRBV19 and TRBJ2-1; 8 bases line up with TRBD2. The CDR3 totals 17 residues. Germline V lookup: CDR1 LNHDA, CDR2 SQIVND (reference sequence). CDR3 residues: CACSMAFRGGSYNEQFF. Written as DNA, the CDR3 is TGTGCCTGTAGTATGGCCTTTCGGGGGGGCTCCTACAATGAGCAGTTCTTC.

This clonotype was seen more than once but under ten times. The chain links TRBV24-1 to TRBJ2-3, with TRBD2 matching 9 bases. The germline V gene encodes CDR1 KGHDR and CDR2 SFDVKD. The ends lost 4 bases at V and 4 bases at J; junction bases unmatched: 8. This CDR3 spans 16 amino acids. CDR3 in amino acids: CATSDSRGGYADTQYF. The CDR3 bases are TGTGCCACCAGTGACTCGCGGGGGGGCTACGCAGATACGCAGTATTTT.

This clonotype was found many times. This chain connects TRBV20-1 to TRBJ2-3; TRBD2 matches 9 bases. The CDR3 totals 13 residues. Trimming cost V 0 bases and J 10 bases; bases outside gene matches: 5. Germline V lookup: CDR1 DFQATT, CDR2 SNEGSKA (reference sequence). The CDR3 protein is CSARDQGLAAQYF. CDR3 in DNA: TGCAGTGCTAGAGACCAGGGACTAGCCGCGCAGTATTTT.

This clonotype has more than one count but fewer than ten. It may be a read error: a sequence one base away is much more abundant. V is TRBV20-1 and J is TRBJ1-5; D perhaps matches TRBD1 (5 bases). The CDR3 runs to 14 residues. The V gene lost 2 bases and the J gene lost 3 bases, with 11 bases spanning the gap. The V gene's germline CDR1 is DFQATT and CDR2 SNEGSKA (reference sequence). CDR3 protein: CSARMTAYNQPQHF. CDR3 sequence (DNA): TGCAGTGCTAGAATGACAGCATACAATCAGCCCCAGCATTTT.

This clonotype was observed a few times. The rearrangement links TRBV30 to TRBJ1-5; D not certain. Germline-derived CDR1 and CDR2 are GTSNPN and SVGIG (reference sequence). The V end lost 0 bases, the J end lost 6 bases, and 12 bases lay between the germline ends. The CDR3 contains 14 residues. CDR3 sequence (DNA): TGTGCCTGGAGTGTTAGCCGGGTCAGTCAGCCCCAGCATTTT. Translating it yields CAWSVSRVSQPQHF. Filled out from reference TRBV30 and TRBJ1-5, the complete variable domain reads SQTIHQWPATLVQPVGSPLSLECTVEGTSNPNLYWYRQAAGRGLQLLFYSVGIGQISSEVPQNLSASRPQDRQFILSSKKLLLSDSGFYLCAWSVSRVSQPQHFGDGTRLSIL.

As regards this clonotype: Its ends do not fully match the called genes, so a read error is possible. The rearrangement links TRBV10-3 to TRBJ2-1; possibly TRBD2 for D (7 bases). The CDR3 covers 14 residues. Germline-derived CDR1 and CDR2 are ENHRY and SYGVKD. The CDR3 DNA sequence: TGCAGTGCCAGAAGGGGGGGCAGTTTTAATGAGCAGTTCTTC. Its translation: CSARRGGSFNEQFF.

The chain uses TRBV19 and TRBJ1-5; D may be TRBD1 (5 bases). The germline V and J ends were trimmed by 8 bases and 0 bases, with 11 bases remaining between them. This CDR3 contains 14 residues. Germline V lookup: CDR1 LNHDA, CDR2 SQIVND (reference sequence). CDR3 in DNA: TGTGCCAGTCACGGGACCTATAGCAATCAGCCCCAGCATTTT. It encodes CASHGTYSNQPQHF.

This clonotype has at least ten counts. The V gene is TRBV19, the J gene TRBJ1-2; 10 nucleotides agree with TRBD1. This CDR3 is built from 15 residues. Germline CDR1 reads LNHDA; CDR2 reads SQIVND (reference sequence). V shed 3 bases and J 8 bases; nucleotides not matched to a gene: 9. The chain's CDR3 is CASSIDGTGVRGYTF. The CDR3 DNA is TGTGCCAGTAGTATTGACGGGACAGGGGTAAGGGGCTACACCTTC.

In the case of this clonotype: A read error is likely, as this CDR3 ends without the conserved phenylalanine or tryptophan. This rearrangement joins TRBV19 to TRBJ1-2; 10 positions agree with TRBD1. The CDR3 covers 14 residues. Germline V CDR1 and CDR2: LNHDA, SQIVND (reference sequence). Germline trimming cut 9 bases from V and 8 bases from J; bases unmatched to any gene: 12. The CDR3 reads CASSAPGQGCGYTV. CDR3 sequence (DNA): TGTGCCAGCAGTGCACCGGGACAGGGGTGCGGCTACACCGTC.

V and J are TRBV7-3 and TRBJ1-5; TRBD1 agrees at 10 bases. The germline V gene has CDR1 SGHTA and CDR2 FQGTGA. J lost 7 bases, V lost 6 bases, and 12 bases had no gene match. The CDR3 is 16 residues long. Written as DNA, the CDR3 is TGTGCCAGCAGAGGGTCGGGGGACAGGGGTAGACAGCCCCAGCATTTT. It specifies CASRGSGDRGRQPQHF.

This clonotype was counted a few times. V gene TRBV20-1 combines with J gene TRBJ1-5; D might be TRBD1 (5 bases). Germline lookup yields CDR1 DFQATT and CDR2 SNEGSKA (reference sequence). V shed 5 bases and J shed 3 bases, with 20 bases lying between them. This CDR3 contains 16 residues. The CDR3 spells CSAGRDRSPSNQPQHF. The DNA of the CDR3 is TGCAGTGCTGGAAGGGACCGATCCCCTTCCAATCAGCCCCAGCATTTT.

The V call is TRBV5-1, the J call TRBJ1-2; tentative D call: TRBD1 (5 bases). The ends were cut back, 0 bases at V and 8 bases at J, with 11 bases in the middle. This CDR3 is 13 amino acids long. Germline V gene lookup returns CDR1 SGHRS and CDR2 YFSETQ. DNA for the CDR3: TGCGCCAGCAGCTTGGATCATGGGGCGGGCTACACCTTC. This sequence encodes CASSLDHGAGYTF.

For this clonotype: A junction boundary mismatches the germline segment, possibly from a read error. The gene calls are TRBV7-2 and TRBJ1-3; the D is unclear. Germline V gives CDR1 SGHTA, CDR2 FQGNSA. The CDR3 spans 11 residues. The CDR3 region has the DNA TGTGCCGGCAGCTCTGGAAACACCATATATTTT. Residues: CAGSSGNTIYF.

This clonotype was counted a few times. V is TRBV19 and J is TRBJ2-1; D is uncertain. Germline V gives CDR1 LNHDA, CDR2 SQIVND (reference sequence). The CDR3 is 15 residues long. The V gene lost 3 bases and the J gene lost 0 bases, with 9 bases spanning the gap. The CDR3 region is CASSIGGVSYNEQFF. DNA of the CDR3: TGTGCCAGTAGTATTGGTGGGGTCTCCTACAATGAGCAGTTCTTC.

The chain links TRBV7-8 to TRBJ2-5; TRBD1 or TRBD2 may be the D gene (5 bases each). The CDR3 covers 14 residues. V was trimmed by 4 bases and J by 9 bases, leaving 18 bases between them. Looked up from germline, CDR1 is SGHVS and CDR2 is FQNEAQ. Here the CDR3 DNA reads TGTGCCAGCAGCTCCGGGACCACCCTTAGTCCCCAGTACTTC. It codes for CASSSGTTLSPQYF. The full variable domain, with the rest looked up from reference TRBV7-8 and TRBJ2-5, is GAGVSQSPRYKVAKRGQDVALRCDPISGHVSLFWYQQALGQGPEFLTYFQNEAQLDKSGLPSDRFFAERPEGSVSTLKIQRTQQEDSAVYLCASSSGTTLSPQYFGPGTRLLVL.

By frequency in the sample, this clonotype is medium-sized. The V and J genes are TRBV24-1 and TRBJ2-1, with 11 positions matching TRBD2. Germline V CDR1 and CDR2: KGHDR, SFDVKD. The CDR3 sequence is 14 residues long. The V segment lost 9 bases and the J segment 2 bases; nucleotides outside the gene matches: 2. The DNA for the CDR3 is TGTGCCACCGTAGCGGGAGGGCCCTACAATGAGCAGTTCTTC. Amino acids: CATVAGGPYNEQFF.

The gene calls are TRBV10-1 and TRBJ1-1; D is unresolved. The V end lost 3 bases, the J end lost 7 bases, and 12 bases lay between the germline ends. The CDR3 loop spans 13 amino acids. The germline V gene has CDR1 WNHNN and CDR2 SYGVQD (reference sequence). CDR3 in amino acids: CASSEGGFNEAFF. The DNA of the CDR3 is TGCGCCAGCAGTGAAGGTGGGTTTAATGAAGCTTTCTTT.

As concerns this clonotype: Being one base from a much bigger clone, this may be a read error. CDR3 amino acids: CASSLGYRGPGNAIYF. The CDR3 nucleotides are TGTGCCAGCAGCTTAGGGTACAGGGGTCCCGGAAACGCCATATATTTT. The chain recombines TRBV11-2 with TRBJ1-3; 7 bases match TRBD1. This CDR3 is built from 16 residues. Germline V CDR1 and CDR2: SGHAT, FQNNGV.

J is TRBJ2-1 and V is TRBV24-1, with D tentatively TRBD1 (5 bases). Germline V gives CDR1 KGHDR, CDR2 SFDVKD. This CDR3 has 14 residues. Trimming took 5 bases from V and 3 from J, leaving 10 bases between them. This CDR3 is CATSADDSYNEQFF. The CDR3 DNA reads TGTGCCACCAGTGCCGACGACAGCTACAATGAGCAGTTCTTC.

In this sample, this clonotype turned up many times. The CDR3 loop reads CSVSYGGTGPMNTEAFF. The DNA for the CDR3 is TGCAGCGTATCCTATGGGGGGACAGGGCCCATGAACACTGAAGCTTTCTTT. The rearrangement joins TRBV29-1 to TRBJ1-1; 9 nucleotides line up with TRBD1. The CDR3 is made up of 17 amino acids. With V trimmed by 6 bases and J by 0 bases, 14 bases remained unmatched. Germline-derived CDR1 and CDR2 are SQVTM and ANQGSEA.

V is TRBV29-1 and J is TRBJ2-7; 10 bases match TRBD1. With 6 bases clipped from V and 2 bases from J, the junction kept 4 bases outside the gene matches. Looked up from germline, CDR1 is SQVTM and CDR2 is ANQGSEA. This CDR3 comprises 13 residues. The CDR3 region has the DNA TGCAGCGTACGGGACAGGGGAACCTACGAGCAGTACTTC. It yields the protein CSVRDRGTYEQYF.

This clonotype was seen at least ten times. This sequence joins TRBV19 and TRBJ2-4; 8 positions agree with TRBD2. V was clipped by 6 bases and J by 6 bases; unmatched bases: 4. The length of the CDR3 is 13 residues. The germline CDR1 and CDR2 sequences are LNHDA and SQIVND (reference sequence). CDR3 residues: CASSGTRGNIQYF. For the CDR3, the DNA is TGTGCCAGTAGCGGGACTAGAGGAAACATTCAGTACTTC.